What follows is one T cell receptor (beta chain) and its context. Its antigen is not known. The data derive from a study of beta chain features in type 1 diabetes. Notes on the study in general: TCRB CDR3s were moderately but significantly shorter in Type 1 diabetes patients in all four CD4+ subsets.

Expressed TCRB transcripts were sequenced because the entire RNA isolate underwent reverse transcription. Method: immunoSEQ multiplex PCR; TCRdb's copy keeps in-frame clones and lacks some. The repertoire consists of 15,000 or so clones, with about 70% occurring once and the leading ten covering 0.79%. CDR3 length: 14 amino acids. Germline V gene sequence: CDR1 SEHNR, CDR2 FQNEAQ (reference sequence). Trimming took 2 bases from V and 8 from J, leaving 10 bases between them. The J gene is TRBJ1-6, the V gene TRBV7-9, with D perhaps TRBD1 (5 bases). The sequencing sample was made of stem cell memory CD4+ T cells from blood. The sequence derives from a man aged 30-40 years with type 1 diabetes. The CDR3 region has the DNA TGTGCCAGCAGCTTACCAGGGTCCCATTCACCCCTCCACTTT. Translating gives CASSLPGSHSPLHF.